Below, one TCR beta chain is given with its context. Antigen: not known. The data derive from a study of T cell responses to AZD1222 COVID-19 vaccine. The V end was cut by 5 bases, the J end by 4 bases, with 8 bases between. CDR3 length: 12 amino acids. CDR1 and CDR2 from the germline V gene are SGHDT and YYEEEE. Profiled with immunoSEQ multiplex PCR; TCRdb holds only in-frame clones, not every one. Of 72,000 or so clones in the sample, roughly 90% were seen once. Points from the study as a whole: The peak T cell response came first, and repertoires were sampled only after it. Spike-specific TCR repertoires showed rising breadth and depth after two AZD1222 doses. Reports indicate that nearly half of spike-specific TCRs are directed at unmutated variant regions.

The sample was peripheral blood, taken on day 0 of AZD1222 vaccination. The TCR comes from an adult in good health. J is TRBJ2-3 and V is TRBV5-6; no clear D. CDR3 loop: CASRREADTQYF. In DNA, the CDR3 is TGTGCCAGCAGACGCGAAGCAGATACGCAGTATTTT. The full variable domain, its missing parts supplied by reference TRBV5-6 and TRBJ2-3, is DAGVTQSPTHLIKTRGQQVTLRCSPKSGHDTVSWYQQALGQGPQFIFQYYEEEERQRGNFPDRFSGHQFPNYSSELNVNALLLGDSALYLCASRREADTQYFGPGTRLTVL.